The source of this TCR beta chain is a study of Graves' ophthalmopathy and Graves' hyperthyroidism. About the study: Peripheral blood was collected at initial diagnosis, before any treatment. Study conclusions and caveats: Blood shared most expanded thyroid clonotypes above 0.001 frequency.

Amplifying from RNA transcripts, the study obtained TCR beta CDR3 regions. Investigators did first-round RT-PCR with HTBI primers, then second-round multiplex PCR. TCRdb processed the multiplex PCR reads anew with MiXCR; each CDR3 protein has one entry. The data hold a few hundred thousand distinct CDR3 sequences, with about a sixth observed a single time. Ten or more counts support this clonotype. What it recognizes is unknown. The CDR3 has 17 residues. Trimming took 0 bases from V and 3 from J, leaving 15 bases between them. Per the germline V gene, CDR1 is LGHNA and CDR2 is YSLEER. The TCR originated in an adult woman with stable Graves' hyperthyroidism. The V and J genes are TRBV4-3 and TRBJ2-4; perhaps TRBD1 as D (7 bases). Input material: peripheral blood. CDR3: CASSQDRDREDKNIQYF. DNA of the CDR3: TGCGCCAGCAGCCAAGATCGTGACAGGGAGGACAAAAACATTCAGTACTTC.